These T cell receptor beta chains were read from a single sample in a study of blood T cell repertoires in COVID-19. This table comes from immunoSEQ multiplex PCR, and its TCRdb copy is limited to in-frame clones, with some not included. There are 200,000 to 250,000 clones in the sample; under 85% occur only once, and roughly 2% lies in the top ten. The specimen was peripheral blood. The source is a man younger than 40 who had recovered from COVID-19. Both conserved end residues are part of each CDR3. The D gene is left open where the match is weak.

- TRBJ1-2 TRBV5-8 CASSKGGWNYGYTF
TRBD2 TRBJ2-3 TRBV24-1 CATSDPRLAPADTQYF
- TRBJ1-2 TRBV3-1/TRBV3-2 CASSQSGSQIYGYTF
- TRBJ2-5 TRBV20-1 CSASTAHLRSAPWGVQETQYF
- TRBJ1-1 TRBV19 CASSIQTGSSPLTEAFF
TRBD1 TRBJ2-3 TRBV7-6 CASSLKTGSRKTDTQYF
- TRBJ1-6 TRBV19 CASSTTSSYNSPLHF
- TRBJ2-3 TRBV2 CASRGGGLTQYF
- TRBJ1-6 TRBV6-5 CASRAGGISPLHF
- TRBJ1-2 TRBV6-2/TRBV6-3 CASSWASYGYTF
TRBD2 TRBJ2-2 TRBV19 CASSPWTSGGVPGELFF
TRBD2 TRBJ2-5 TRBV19 CASRPSGTSGIGGQETQYF
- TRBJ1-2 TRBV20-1 CSAKGDTF
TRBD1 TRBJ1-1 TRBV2 CASRPTGDTEAFF
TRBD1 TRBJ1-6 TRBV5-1 CASSLARGTGVGNSPLHF
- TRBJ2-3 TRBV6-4 CASSQLPTGTDTQYF
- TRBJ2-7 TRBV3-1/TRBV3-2 CASSQEFVGGYEQYF
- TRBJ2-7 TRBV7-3 CASSLTGTLVGHEQYF
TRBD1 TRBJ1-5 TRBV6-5 CASGQTGVSNQPQHF
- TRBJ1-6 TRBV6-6 CASSKRQENSPLHF
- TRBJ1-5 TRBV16 CASSLRRDNQPQHF
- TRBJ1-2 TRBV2 CASSEGQGYGYTF
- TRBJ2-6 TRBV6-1 CASSDLTDRGTGANVLTF
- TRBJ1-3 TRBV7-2 CASSPAAAAGGNTIYF
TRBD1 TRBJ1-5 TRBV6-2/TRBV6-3 CASSYHRDRGLVGQPQHF
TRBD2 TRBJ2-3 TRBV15 CATSRTPGLTSADTQYF
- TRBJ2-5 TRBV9 CASRGPGEGETQYF
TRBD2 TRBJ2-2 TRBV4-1 CASSQDEAGGLWEAGELFF
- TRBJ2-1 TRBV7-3 CASSKTPAANEQFF
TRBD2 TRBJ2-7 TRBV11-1 CASSFVGLARDYEQYF
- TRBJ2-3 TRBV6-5 CASSYSKRPTDTQYF
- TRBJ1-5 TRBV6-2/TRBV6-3 CASSRTDQPQHF
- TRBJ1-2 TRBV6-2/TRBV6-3 CASSSPGWRNYGYTF
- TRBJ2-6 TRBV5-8 CASSFRGMRANVLTF
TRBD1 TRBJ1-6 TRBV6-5 CASSYRQGGFGSPLHF
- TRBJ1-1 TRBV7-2 CASSTSVWLNTEAFF
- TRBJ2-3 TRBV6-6 CASREGGTDTQYF
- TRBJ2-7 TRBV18 CASSPGQAGFDEQYF
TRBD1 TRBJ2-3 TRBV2 CASTLAAGGADTQYF
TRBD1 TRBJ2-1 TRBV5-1 CASSLAGGTYNEQFF
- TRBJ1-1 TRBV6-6 CASSTRQEAFF
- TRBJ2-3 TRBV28 CASSLSGVPDTQYF
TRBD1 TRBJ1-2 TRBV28 CASRQQGNYGYTF
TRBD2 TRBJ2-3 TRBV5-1 CASSFIPGLVTDTQYF
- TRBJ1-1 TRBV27 CASSPGGLNTEAFF
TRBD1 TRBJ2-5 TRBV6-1 CASSEVAGGETQYF
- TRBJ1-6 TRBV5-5 CASSLEGGSSSYNSPLHF
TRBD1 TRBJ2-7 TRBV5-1 CASSSHPDRGSYEQYF
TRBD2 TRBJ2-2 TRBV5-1 CASSPGGAHVFTGELFF
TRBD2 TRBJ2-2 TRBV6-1 CASSDLAAIGPGELFF
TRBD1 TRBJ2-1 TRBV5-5 CASSLVRQGSEQFF